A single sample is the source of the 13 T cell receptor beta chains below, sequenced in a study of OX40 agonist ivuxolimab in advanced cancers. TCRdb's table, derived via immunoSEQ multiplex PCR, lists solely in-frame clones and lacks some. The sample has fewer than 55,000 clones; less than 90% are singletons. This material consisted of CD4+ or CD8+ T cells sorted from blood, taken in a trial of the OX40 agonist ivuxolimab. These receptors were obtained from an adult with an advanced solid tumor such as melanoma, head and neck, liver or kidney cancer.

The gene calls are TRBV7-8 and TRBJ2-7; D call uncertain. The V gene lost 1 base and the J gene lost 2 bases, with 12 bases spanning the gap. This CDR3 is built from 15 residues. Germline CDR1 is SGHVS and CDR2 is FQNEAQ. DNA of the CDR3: TGTGCCAGCAGCTTAGGTATGGGCAGAACCTACGAGCAGTACTTC. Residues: CASSLGMGRTYEQYF.

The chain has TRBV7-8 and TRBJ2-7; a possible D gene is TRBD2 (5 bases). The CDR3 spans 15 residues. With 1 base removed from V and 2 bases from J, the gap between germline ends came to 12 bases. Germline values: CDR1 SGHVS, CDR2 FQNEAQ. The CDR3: CASSLDTGSAYEQYF. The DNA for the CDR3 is TGTGCCAGCAGCTTAGATACGGGGTCTGCCTACGAGCAGTACTTC. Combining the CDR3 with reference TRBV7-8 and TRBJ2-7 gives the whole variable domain GAGVSQSPRYKVAKRGQDVALRCDPISGHVSLFWYQQALGQGPEFLTYFQNEAQLDKSGLPSDRFFAERPEGSVSTLKIQRTQQEDSAVYLCASSLDTGSAYEQYFGPGTRLTVT.

The CDR3 sequence: CASSELWWWGGRNTEAFF. DNA of the CDR3: TGTGCCAGCAGTGAACTTTGGTGGTGGGGGGGGCGGAACACTGAAGCTTTCTTT. The chain couples TRBV2 to TRBJ1-1; tentatively, D is TRBD1 (6 bases). In germline, CDR1 is SNHLY, CDR2 FYNNEI. V lost 2 bases and J 1 base, leaving 20 bases between the germline ends. The CDR3 has 18 residues.

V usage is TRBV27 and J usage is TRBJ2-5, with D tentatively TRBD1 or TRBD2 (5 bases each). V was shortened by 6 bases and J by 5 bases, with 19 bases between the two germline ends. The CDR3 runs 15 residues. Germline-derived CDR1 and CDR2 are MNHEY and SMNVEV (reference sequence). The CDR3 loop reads CASSPWVGEGETQYF. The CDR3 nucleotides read TGTGCCAGCAGCCCCTGGGTGGGAGAGGGGGAGACCCAGTACTTC.

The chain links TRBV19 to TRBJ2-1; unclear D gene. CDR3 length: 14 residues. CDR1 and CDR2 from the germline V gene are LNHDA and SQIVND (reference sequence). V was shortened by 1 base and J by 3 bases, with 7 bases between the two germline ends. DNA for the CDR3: TGTGCCAGTAGTATAGTGAACAGCTACAATGAGCAGTTCTTC. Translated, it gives CASSIVNSYNEQFF.

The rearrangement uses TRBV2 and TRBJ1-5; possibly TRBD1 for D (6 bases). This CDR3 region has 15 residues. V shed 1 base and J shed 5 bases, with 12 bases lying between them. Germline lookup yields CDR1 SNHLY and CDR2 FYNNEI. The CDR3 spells CASSEGQVWHQPQHF. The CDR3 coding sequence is TGTGCCAGCAGTGAAGGACAGGTTTGGCATCAGCCCCAGCATTTT.

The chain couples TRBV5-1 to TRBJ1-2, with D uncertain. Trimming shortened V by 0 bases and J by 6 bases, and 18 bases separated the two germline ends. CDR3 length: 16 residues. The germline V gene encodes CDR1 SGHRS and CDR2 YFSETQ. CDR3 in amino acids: CASSLGILSSGDGYTF. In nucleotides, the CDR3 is TGCGCCAGCAGCTTGGGCATACTATCCTCCGGTGATGGCTACACCTTC.

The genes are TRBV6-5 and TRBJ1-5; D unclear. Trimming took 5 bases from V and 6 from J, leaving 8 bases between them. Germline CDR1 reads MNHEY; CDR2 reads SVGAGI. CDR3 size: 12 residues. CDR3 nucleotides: TGTGCCAGCAGTATATCGCGTCAGCCCCAGCATTTT. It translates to CASSISRQPQHF.

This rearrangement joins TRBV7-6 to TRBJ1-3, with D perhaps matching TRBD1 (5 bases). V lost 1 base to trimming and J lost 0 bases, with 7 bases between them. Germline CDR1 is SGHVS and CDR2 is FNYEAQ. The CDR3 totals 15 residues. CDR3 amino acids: CASSLGQTSGNTIYF. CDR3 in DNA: TGTGCCAGCAGCTTAGGACAGACCTCTGGAAACACCATATATTTT.

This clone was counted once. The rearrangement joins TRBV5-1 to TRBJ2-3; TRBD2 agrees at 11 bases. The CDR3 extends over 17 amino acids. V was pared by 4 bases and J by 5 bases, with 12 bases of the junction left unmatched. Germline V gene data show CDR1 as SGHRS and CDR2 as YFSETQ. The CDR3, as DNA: TGCGCCAGCAGCCGGGGGACTAGCGGTAATCAAGGAGATACGCAGTATTTT. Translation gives CASSRGTSGNQGDTQYF.

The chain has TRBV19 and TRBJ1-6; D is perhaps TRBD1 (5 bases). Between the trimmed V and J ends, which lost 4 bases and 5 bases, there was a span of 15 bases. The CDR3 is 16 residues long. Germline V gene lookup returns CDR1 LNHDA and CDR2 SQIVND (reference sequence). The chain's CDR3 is CASSTPTDYDNSPLHF. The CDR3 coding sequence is TGTGCCAGTAGTACCCCGACAGATTACGATAATTCACCCCTCCACTTT.

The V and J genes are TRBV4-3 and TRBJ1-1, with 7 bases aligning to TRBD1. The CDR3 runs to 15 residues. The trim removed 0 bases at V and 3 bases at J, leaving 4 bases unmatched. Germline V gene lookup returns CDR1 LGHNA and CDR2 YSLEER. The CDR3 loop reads CASSQDTGEDTEAFF. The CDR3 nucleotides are TGCGCCAGCAGCCAAGATACAGGGGAGGACACTGAAGCTTTCTTT.

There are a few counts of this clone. The CDR3: CASSPRGGRAPDTQYF. Here the CDR3 DNA reads TGTGCCAGCAGCCCCCGGGGCGGGAGGGCCCCAGATACGCAGTATTTT. V usage is TRBV5-4 and J usage is TRBJ2-3; 9 bases match TRBD2. This CDR3 is built from 16 residues. V lost 4 bases and J lost 4; bases outside the gene matches: 10. From germline, CDR1 is SGHNT and CDR2 YYREEE (reference sequence).